This entry describes one TCR beta chain. Its antigen remains unidentified. The data stem from a study of cytomegalovirus exposure and HLA in healthy donors. Findings of the study overall: It was found in a later analysis that first-cohort TCR clusters tended to co-occur in the roughly 120 validation repertoires.

The germline V gene has CDR1 SNHLY and CDR2 FYNNEI. V shed 3 bases, J shed 1 base, and the junction held 4 bases outside the gene matches. The CDR3 length is 16 residues. Here immunoSEQ multiplex PCR was the method, and the copy in TCRdb shows in-frame clones only, minus some. The sample gives about 150,000 clones, roughly nine tenths of which show up once; 3% to 3.5% is in the top ten. The chain combines TRBV2 with TRBJ2-2; TRBD2 matches at 8 bases. Sequenced: PBMCs. This TCR came from a woman between 18 and 30 years old in good health and CMV-seropositive. CDR3 sequence reads: CASSDMLAGNTGELFF. CDR3 coding DNA: TGTGCCAGCAGTGATATGCTAGCGGGGAACACCGGGGAGCTGTTTTTT.